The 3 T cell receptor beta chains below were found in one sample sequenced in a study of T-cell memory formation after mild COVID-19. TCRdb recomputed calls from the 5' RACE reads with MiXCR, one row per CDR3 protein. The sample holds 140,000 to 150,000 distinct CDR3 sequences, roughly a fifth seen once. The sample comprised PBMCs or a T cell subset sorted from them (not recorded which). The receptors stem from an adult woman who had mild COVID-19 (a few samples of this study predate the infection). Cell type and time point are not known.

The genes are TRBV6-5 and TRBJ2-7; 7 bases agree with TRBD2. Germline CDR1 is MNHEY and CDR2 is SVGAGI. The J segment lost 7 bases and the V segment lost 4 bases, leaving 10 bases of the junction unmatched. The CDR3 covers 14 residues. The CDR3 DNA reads TGTGCCAGCAGTTCCCTCAGAACAGCGGGGGAGCAGTACTTC. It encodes CASSSLRTAGEQYF.

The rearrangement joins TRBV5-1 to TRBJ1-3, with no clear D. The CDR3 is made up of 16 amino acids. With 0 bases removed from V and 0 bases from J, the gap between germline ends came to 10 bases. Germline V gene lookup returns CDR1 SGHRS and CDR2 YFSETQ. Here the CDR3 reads CASSLAAEVSGNTIYF. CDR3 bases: TGCGCCAGCAGCTTGGCGGCTGAGGTCTCTGGAAACACCATATATTTT.

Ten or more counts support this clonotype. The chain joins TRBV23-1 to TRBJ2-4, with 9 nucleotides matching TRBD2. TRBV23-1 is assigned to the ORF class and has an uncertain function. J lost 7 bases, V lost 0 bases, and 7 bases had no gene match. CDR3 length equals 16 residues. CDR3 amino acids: CASSQSASGTWNIQYF. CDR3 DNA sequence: TGCGCCAGCAGTCAATCGGCTAGCGGGACGTGGAACATTCAGTACTTC.